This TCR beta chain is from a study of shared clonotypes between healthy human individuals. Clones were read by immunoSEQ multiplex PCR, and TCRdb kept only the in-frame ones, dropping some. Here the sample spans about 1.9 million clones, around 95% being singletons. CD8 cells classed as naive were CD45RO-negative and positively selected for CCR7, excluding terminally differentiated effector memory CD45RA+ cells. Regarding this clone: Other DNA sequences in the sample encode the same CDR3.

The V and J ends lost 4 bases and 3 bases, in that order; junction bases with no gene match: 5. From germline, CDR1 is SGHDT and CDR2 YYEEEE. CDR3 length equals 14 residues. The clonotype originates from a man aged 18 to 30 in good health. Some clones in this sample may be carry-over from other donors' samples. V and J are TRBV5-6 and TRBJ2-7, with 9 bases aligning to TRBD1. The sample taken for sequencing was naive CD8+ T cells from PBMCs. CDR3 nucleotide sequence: TGTGCCAGCAGCCTAGGACAGGGGATCTACGAGCAGTACTTC. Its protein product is CASSLGQGIYEQYF.